These T cell receptor beta chains were read from a single sample in a study of blood T cell repertoires in COVID-19. Method: immunoSEQ multiplex PCR; TCRdb's copy keeps in-frame clones and lacks some. This table holds a few hundred thousand clones, roughly 86% found once. Sequenced material: PBMCs or T cells enriched from blood (not recorded which). These receptors all stem from a man younger than 40 who had recovered from COVID-19. The CDR3 runs from the conserved cysteine through the conserved F or W. Fields, in order: clone size, J gene, V gene, D gene, CDR3 protein, CDR3 DNA. A D gene is named only where the DNA matches it firmly. Where a row states a size, it is once, few, many or the class of an expanded clone; other rows omit it.

size: NA
J: TRBJ1-2
V: TRBV12-3/TRBV12-4
D: TRBD1
CDR3: CASKGQGAYGYTF
DNA: TGTGCCAGCAAGGGGCAGGGGGCGTATGGCTACACCTTC

size: NA
J: TRBJ1-6
V: TRBV19
D: NA
CDR3: CASSIGARQLGSPLHF
DNA: TGTGCCAGTAGTATAGGAGCTCGACAGCTAGGCTCACCCCTCCACTTT

size: NA
J: TRBJ1-1
V: TRBV11-2
D: TRBD1
CDR3: CASSPGQLNTEAFF
DNA: TGTGCCAGCAGCCCGGGACAGCTGAACACTGAAGCTTTCTTT

size: NA
J: TRBJ2-5
V: TRBV19
D: NA
CDR3: CASSMSGKTQYF
DNA: TGTGCCAGTAGTATGTCAGGGAAGACCCAGTACTTC

size: NA
J: TRBJ1-2
V: TRBV27
D: NA
CDR3: CASSLGGGGSNGYTF
DNA: TGTGCCAGCAGTCTAGGGGGAGGGGGTAGCAACGGCTACACCTTC

size: NA
J: TRBJ1-1
V: TRBV7-2
D: NA
CDR3: CASSLGANTEAFF
DNA: TGTGCCAGCAGCTTAGGGGCGAACACTGAAGCTTTCTTT

size: NA
J: TRBJ2-3
V: TRBV14
D: NA
CDR3: CASSQWGGMASSTDTQYF
DNA: TGTGCCAGCAGCCAGTGGGGGGGCATGGCCTCTAGCACAGATACGCAGTATTTT

size: NA
J: TRBJ2-3
V: TRBV5-1
D: NA
CDR3: CASSLGAITDTQYF
DNA: TGCGCCAGCAGCTTGGGGGCTATCACAGATACGCAGTATTTT

size: NA
J: TRBJ1-5
V: TRBV5-5
D: NA
CDR3: CASSFTGRSNQPQHF
DNA: TGTGCCAGCAGCTTTACAGGGAGAAGCAATCAGCCCCAGCATTTT

size: NA
J: TRBJ1-1
V: TRBV7-2
D: NA
CDR3: CASSLTIGGGTTEAFF
DNA: TGTGCCAGCAGCCTCACGATCGGGGGAGGTACCACTGAAGCTTTCTTT

size: once
J: TRBJ2-2
V: TRBV4-2
D: TRBD1
CDR3: CASSQVTTGAGELFF
DNA: TGTGCCAGCAGCCAAGTCACCACAGGGGCCGGGGAGCTGTTTTTT

size: NA
J: TRBJ2-3
V: TRBV2
D: TRBD2
CDR3: CATTQAGGSTDTQYF
DNA: TGTGCCACAACTCAAGCGGGGGGTAGCACAGATACGCAGTATTTT

size: NA
J: TRBJ2-1
V: TRBV7-8
D: NA
CDR3: CASSLEGGFSYNEQFF
DNA: TGTGCCAGCAGCCTTGAAGGCGGTTTCTCCTACAATGAGCAGTTCTTC

size: NA
J: TRBJ1-1
V: TRBV3-1/TRBV3-2
D: NA
CDR3: CASSQPASRDTEAFF
DNA: TGTGCCAGCAGCCAGCCCGCGAGTCGGGACACTGAAGCTTTCTTT

size: NA
J: TRBJ2-2
V: TRBV5-1
D: NA
CDR3: CASSLNRNTGELFF
DNA: TGCGCCAGCAGCTTGAACAGGAACACCGGGGAGCTGTTTTTT

size: NA
J: TRBJ2-7
V: TRBV9
D: TRBD1
CDR3: CASSVTGTGYEQYF
DNA: TGTGCCAGCAGCGTGACCGGGACAGGGTACGAGCAGTACTTC

size: few
J: TRBJ2-7
V: TRBV4-1
D: TRBD2
CDR3: CASSQGPGSGGYEQYF
DNA: TGCGCCAGCAGCCAAGGGCCCGGGAGCGGGGGCTACGAGCAGTACTTC

size: NA
J: TRBJ1-5
V: TRBV19
D: NA
CDR3: CASSMSGVSNQPQHF
DNA: TGTGCCAGTAGTATGTCAGGGGTTAGTAATCAGCCCCAGCATTTT

size: NA
J: TRBJ1-2
V: TRBV6-5
D: TRBD1
CDR3: CASSPTGASSYGYTF
DNA: TGTGCCAGCAGCCCGACAGGGGCGAGTAGCTATGGCTACACCTTC

size: NA
J: TRBJ2-5
V: TRBV9
D: NA
CDR3: CASSVAGKQIQTQYF
DNA: TGTGCCAGCAGCGTAGCAGGAAAACAGATACAGACCCAGTACTTC

size: NA
J: TRBJ1-3
V: TRBV2
D: NA
CDR3: CASSAQDFSGNTIYF
DNA: TGTGCCAGCAGTGCTCAGGACTTCTCTGGAAACACCATATATTTT

size: NA
J: TRBJ1-4
V: TRBV6-1
D: NA
CDR3: CASREGVTANEKLFF
DNA: TGTGCCAGCAGGGAAGGGGTGACTGCTAATGAAAAACTGTTTTTT

size: once
J: TRBJ2-3
V: TRBV27
D: TRBD2
CDR3: CASRAGGASTDTQYF
DNA: TGTGCCAGCAGGGCGGGGGGGGCTAGCACAGATACGCAGTATTTT

size: NA
J: TRBJ2-7
V: TRBV5-1
D: TRBD1
CDR3: CASSSTGSGYEQYF
DNA: TGCGCCAGCAGCTCGACAGGGAGCGGCTACGAGCAGTACTTC

size: once
J: TRBJ2-1
V: TRBV7-9
D: TRBD2
CDR3: CASSFSGGQYNEQFF
DNA: TGTGCCAGCAGTTTTAGCGGGGGGCAGTACAATGAGCAGTTCTTC

size: NA
J: TRBJ2-5
V: TRBV6-5
D: TRBD2
CDR3: CASSNPSGGKTQYF
DNA: TGTGCCAGCAGTAATCCTAGCGGCGGGAAGACCCAGTACTTC

size: NA
J: TRBJ1-2
V: TRBV11-1
D: TRBD1
CDR3: CASSPRDRDGYTF
DNA: TGTGCCAGCAGCCCCCGGGACAGGGACGGCTACACCTTC

size: NA
J: TRBJ1-2
V: TRBV25-1
D: TRBD1
CDR3: CASSEPGTGLGYTF
DNA: TGTGCCAGCAGTGAACCCGGGACAGGTCTTGGCTACACCTTC

size: NA
J: TRBJ1-1
V: TRBV6-5
D: NA
CDR3: CASIGFNTEAFF
DNA: TGTGCCAGCATCGGTTTTAACACTGAAGCTTTCTTT

size: NA
J: TRBJ1-2
V: TRBV12-3/TRBV12-4
D: TRBD1
CDR3: CASSLGGGGGYTF
DNA: TGTGCCAGCAGTTTAGGAGGGGGCGGCGGCTACACCTTC

size: NA
J: TRBJ1-3
V: TRBV6-5
D: NA
CDR3: CASILRGFNTIYF
DNA: TGTGCCAGCATCCTCCGCGGCTTTAACACCATATATTTT

size: once
J: TRBJ1-6
V: TRBV2
D: TRBD1
CDR3: CASGTGVGSPLHF
DNA: TGTGCCAGCGGAACAGGGGTCGGTTCACCCCTCCACTTT

size: NA
J: TRBJ2-5
V: TRBV27
D: TRBD1
CDR3: CASSFDRGGETQYF
DNA: TGTGCCAGCAGTTTTGACAGGGGTGGAGAGACCCAGTACTTC

size: NA
J: TRBJ1-2
V: TRBV19
D: TRBD1
CDR3: CASSVGGGNYGYTF
DNA: TGTGCCAGTAGTGTTGGAGGGGGCAACTATGGCTACACCTTC

size: NA
J: TRBJ1-2
V: TRBV6-1
D: TRBD1
CDR3: CAGGGQEIYGYTF
DNA: TGTGCCGGGGGGGGACAGGAGATCTATGGCTACACCTTC

size: NA
J: TRBJ2-5
V: TRBV30
D: TRBD1
CDR3: CAWSTRQGAVRETQYF
DNA: TGTGCCTGGAGTACCCGACAGGGGGCAGTGAGGGAGACCCAGTACTTC

size: NA
J: TRBJ2-7
V: TRBV4-3
D: TRBD1
CDR3: CASSQDGQGVDEQYF
DNA: TGCGCCAGCAGCCAAGATGGACAGGGGGTCGACGAGCAGTACTTC

size: NA
J: TRBJ1-5
V: TRBV5-5
D: NA
CDR3: CASSLQKNQPQHF
DNA: TGTGCCAGCAGCTTACAGAAAAATCAGCCCCAGCATTTT

size: few
J: TRBJ1-2
V: TRBV4-1
D: TRBD1
CDR3: CASSQGRQGNYGYTF
DNA: TGCGCCAGCAGCCAAGGTCGACAGGGGAACTATGGCTACACCTTC

size: few
J: TRBJ1-1
V: TRBV4-3
D: NA
CDR3: CASSQDLQENTEAFF
DNA: TGCGCCAGCAGCCAAGATTTACAGGAGAACACTGAAGCTTTCTTT

size: NA
J: TRBJ1-3
V: TRBV11-2
D: NA
CDR3: CASSLGPSIGVTWNTIYF
DNA: TGTGCCAGCAGCTTAGGGCCCTCTATCGGGGTTACTTGGAACACCATATATTTT

size: once
J: TRBJ1-1
V: TRBV5-6
D: NA
CDR3: CASSLAPGNTEAFF
DNA: TGTGCCAGCAGCTTGGCACCGGGGAACACTGAAGCTTTCTTT

size: NA
J: TRBJ1-2
V: TRBV19
D: NA
CDR3: CASNSERNFPYGYTF
DNA: TGTGCCAGCAACAGTGAACGTAATTTTCCCTATGGCTACACCTTC

size: NA
J: TRBJ1-1
V: TRBV11-1
D: NA
CDR3: CASSLGGGNTEAFF
DNA: TGTGCCAGCAGCTTAGGTGGAGGAAACACTGAAGCTTTCTTT

size: NA
J: TRBJ1-6
V: TRBV9
D: NA
CDR3: CASSGQGGDSPLHF
DNA: TGTGCCAGCAGCGGGCAGGGTGGCGATTCACCCCTCCACTTT

size: NA
J: TRBJ2-5
V: TRBV7-8
D: NA
CDR3: CASSFLYGETQYF
DNA: TGTGCCAGCAGTTTCTTATACGGAGAGACCCAGTACTTC

size: NA
J: TRBJ2-2
V: TRBV5-1
D: NA
CDR3: CASSLERAGELFF
DNA: TGCGCCAGCAGCTTGGAACGGGCCGGGGAGCTGTTTTTT

size: once
J: TRBJ1-2
V: TRBV30
D: NA
CDR3: CAWRARAYGYTF
DNA: TGTGCCTGGAGGGCCAGGGCCTATGGCTACACCTTC

size: NA
J: TRBJ2-7
V: TRBV30
D: NA
CDR3: CAWTRRADAGEQYF
DNA: TGTGCCTGGACACGTCGGGCCGACGCGGGGGAGCAGTACTTC

size: NA
J: TRBJ1-5
V: TRBV28
D: NA
CDR3: CASSLSLNQPQHF
DNA: TGTGCCAGCAGTTTATCACTCAATCAGCCCCAGCATTTT

size: once
J: TRBJ2-3
V: TRBV4-1
D: TRBD2
CDR3: CASSPSGGPGGTDTQYF
DNA: TGCGCCAGCAGCCCTAGCGGGGGCCCGGGGGGCACAGATACGCAGTATTTT

size: NA
J: TRBJ1-1
V: TRBV6-2/TRBV6-3
D: TRBD1
CDR3: CASSLQQGASVNEAFF
DNA: TGTGCCAGCAGTCTACAACAGGGGGCGTCTGTTAATGAAGCTTTCTTT

size: few
J: TRBJ1-3
V: TRBV5-4
D: NA
CDR3: CASSGTPNSGNTIYF
DNA: TGTGCCAGCAGCGGGACTCCAAACTCTGGAAACACCATATATTTT

size: NA
J: TRBJ1-2
V: TRBV6-5
D: NA
CDR3: CASSYSGGEGYTF
DNA: TGTGCCAGCAGTTATTCCGGGGGAGAAGGCTACACCTTC